This T cell receptor (beta chain) was retrieved from a study of technical replicates of blood from a few donors. The method was immunoSEQ multiplex PCR; TCRdb's version includes in-frame clones alone and lacks a portion of them. The table has fewer than 85,000 clones, approximately 90% seen once. CDR3 length: 14 residues. The J segment lost 6 bases and the V segment lost 2 bases, leaving 5 bases of the junction unmatched. From germline, CDR1 is SGHNT and CDR2 YYREEE (reference sequence). What was sequenced was PBMCs. The V gene is TRBV5-4, the J gene TRBJ1-1, with 9 bases matching TRBD1. The sequence was obtained from a human donor in good health. Some clones in this sample may be carry-over from other donors' samples. CDR3 DNA sequence: TGTGCCAGCAGCTTTTTCACAGGGGGCTCTGAAGCTTTCTTT. Its protein is CASSFFTGGSEAFF. The full variable domain, completed using reference TRBV5-4 and TRBJ1-1, is ETGVTQSPTHLIKTRGQQVTLRCSSQSGHNTVSWYQQALGQGPQFIFQYYREEENGRGNFPPRFSGLQFPNYSSELNVNALELDDSALYLCASSFFTGGSEAFFGQGTRLTVV.